The 31 T cell receptor beta chains reported below all come from one sample, sequenced in a study of prognosis after radiotherapy for stage I lung cancer. Researchers used two-round multiplex PCR to amplify TCR beta CDR3 starting from genomic DNA. Primers (each specific to one TRBV or TRBJ gene) were used in first-round PCR. One entry per CDR3 protein, called by TCRdb with MiXCR from the multiplex PCR reads. The sample lists 15,000 to 20,000 distinct CDR3 sequences, over 25% occurring once. Sample: PBMCs, taken before or after stereotactic body radiation therapy (not recorded which). The receptor set was obtained from a donor over 45 with non-small cell lung cancer.

This clonotype was observed many times. The chain is built from TRBV5-6 and TRBJ2-7, with TRBD2 as a possible D gene (6 bases). V gave up 4 bases and J gave up 3 bases, with 17 bases separating them. Germline V gene lookup returns CDR1 SGHDT and CDR2 YYEEEE. CDR3 length equals 15 residues. The CDR3 bases are TGTGCCAGCAGCCTAGCCGGGACGGGGGTCTACGAGCAGTACTTC. Translating gives CASSLAGTGVYEQYF.

This clonotype was recorded many times. A clone one base away is much larger, so this may be a read error. The chain employs TRBV12-3 or TRBV12-4 and TRBJ2-3; TRBD1 or TRBD2 may be the D gene (5 bases each). The CDR3 covers 13 residues. DNA for the CDR3: TGTGCCGGCAGTTTAACGGGGCCGGGGACGCAGTATTTT. Its translation is CAGSLTGPGTQYF.

For this clonotype: A read error may be the cause here, since a much bigger clone is one base away. V usage is TRBV20-1 and J usage is TRBJ2-5, with unresolved D. The CDR3 extends over 11 amino acids. V was clipped by 5 bases and J by 4 bases, with 8 bases between them. Germline assignment: CDR1 DFQATT and CDR2 SNEGSKA (reference sequence). The CDR3 DNA is TGCAGTGCTCCCCTCGCAGAGACCCAGTACTTC. Amino acids: CSAPLAETQYF.

This clonotype was observed many times. J is TRBJ2-7 and V is TRBV6-1, with TRBD1 matching over 10 bases. CDR3 length equals 16 residues. The germline CDR1 and CDR2 sequences are MNHNS and SASEGT. J was trimmed by 1 base and V by 4 bases; bases with no gene match: 7. For the CDR3, the DNA is TGTGCCAGCAGTGCTTCGGACAGGGGGAAGTCCTACGAGCAGTACTTC. The encoded protein is CASSASDRGKSYEQYF.

This sequence joins TRBV20-1 and TRBJ2-5, with D perhaps matching TRBD1 (5 bases). The closer fit of TRBJ2-1 to the DNA end suggests the J call may be wrong. Germline CDR1 reads DFQATT; CDR2 reads SNEGSKA (reference sequence). This CDR3 is built from 12 residues. CDR3 nucleotide sequence: TGCAGTGCTAGTAGGGGCAGGATACGGCAGTTCTTC. Translation gives CSASRGRIRQFF.

This chain links TRBV6-5 with TRBJ2-1; D may be TRBD1 (6 bases). The V gene lost 0 bases and the J gene lost 8 bases, with 17 bases spanning the gap. The CDR3 totals 16 residues. The V gene's germline CDR1 is MNHEY and CDR2 SVGAGI. This CDR3 reads CASSYSPGTPRDEQFF. The CDR3 nucleotides read TGTGCCAGCAGTTACTCCCCCGGGACACCCCGCGATGAGCAGTTCTTC.

The table lists this clonotype with many counts. V gene TRBV6-2 or TRBV6-3 combines with J gene TRBJ2-7; 8 positions agree with TRBD1. CDR1 is MNHEY, CDR2 SVGEGT, per germline. CDR3 length equals 15 residues. V gave up 6 bases and J gave up 1 base; unmatched junction bases: 8. The CDR3 here is CASRSDRDLSYEQYF. CDR3 in DNA: TGTGCCAGCAGATCGGACAGGGACCTATCCTACGAGCAGTACTTC.

This clonotype was recorded many times. The chain uses TRBV30 and TRBJ2-3; weak D call: TRBD2 (5 bases). The CDR3 is 12 residues long. Between the trimmed V and J ends, which lost 0 bases and 5 bases, there was a span of 6 bases. CDR1 and CDR2 (germline): GTSNPN, SVGIG (reference sequence). The CDR3: CAWSVAGDTQYF. The CDR3 bases are TGTGCCTGGAGTGTCGCGGGAGATACGCAGTATTTT.

This clonotype is medium-sized within its sample. The chain has TRBV28 and TRBJ2-5, with TRBD2 matching over 7 bases. The V and J ends lost 6 bases and 4 bases, in that order; junction bases with no gene match: 8. The CDR3 loop spans 14 amino acids. Germline CDR1 MDHEN, CDR2 SYDVKM. The CDR3 DNA is TGTGCCAGCAGGAAAGCGGGATTGGGAGAGACCCAGTACTTC. This gives the protein CASRKAGLGETQYF.

At least ten counts were recorded for this clonotype. The chain employs TRBV28 and TRBJ1-2; a weak D match, TRBD1 (6 bases). V gave up 6 bases and J gave up 5 bases, with 10 bases separating them. Per the germline V gene, CDR1 is MDHEN and CDR2 is SYDVKM. The CDR3 has 12 amino acids. The DNA for the CDR3 is TGTGCCAGCAGGTACAGGGAGTATGGCTACACCTTC. Amino acids: CASRYREYGYTF.

By its share, this clonotype is medium-sized. CDR3 in amino acids: CASSEDRGQPLHF. Written as DNA, the CDR3 is TGCGCCAGCAGCGAGGACAGGGGGCAACCCCTCCACTTT. The V and J genes are TRBV5-1 and TRBJ1-6, with TRBD1 matching 11 bases. J gave up 12 bases and V 4 bases, and 3 bases lay outside the gene matches. The CDR3 runs to 13 residues. CDR1 and CDR2 (germline): SGHRS, YFSETQ.

As regards this clonotype: Its ends do not fully match the called genes, so a read error is possible. The J gene is TRBJ2-3, the V gene TRBV25-1; 7 nucleotides align to TRBD1. Germline-derived CDR1 and CDR2 are MGHDK and SYGVNS. The CDR3 is 15 amino acids. CDR3 sequence (DNA): TGTGCCAGCAGTGAACCCAGGGGGAGCAAAGATACGCAATATTTT. Protein product: CASSEPRGSKDTQYF.

By share, this clonotype counts as medium-sized (0.01 to 0.1%). CDR3 residues: CSARPSGKSYNEQFF. CDR3 in DNA: TGCAGTGCTAGGCCCAGCGGGAAGTCCTACAATGAGCAGTTCTTC. The chain employs TRBV20-1 and TRBJ2-1; 7 positions match TRBD2. The germline V gene has CDR1 DFQATT and CDR2 SNEGSKA (reference sequence). V gave up 3 bases and J gave up 1 base; unmatched junction bases: 6. The length of the CDR3 is 15 residues.

By share, this clonotype ranks as medium-sized (0.01 to 0.1%). The chain recombines TRBV5-1 with TRBJ2-1; tentative D call: TRBD1 (6 bases). V was cut by 1 base and J by 8 bases, with 16 bases left in between. CDR3 length: 15 amino acids. Germline loops: CDR1 SGHRS, CDR2 YFSETQ. This CDR3 is CASSLTGPPEDEQFF. CDR3 nucleotides: TGCGCCAGCAGCTTGACAGGGCCCCCGGAGGATGAGCAGTTCTTC.

This clonotype was detected ten times or more. The CDR3 is CASSVVNTSGRSAYEQYF. In DNA, the CDR3 is TGTGCCAGCAGTGTAGTAAATACTAGCGGGAGGAGCGCCTACGAGCAGTACTTC. J is TRBJ2-7 and V is TRBV2; the match to TRBD2 covers 12 bases. Germline values: CDR1 SNHLY, CDR2 FYNNEI. This CDR3 is built from 18 residues. J lost 2 bases, V lost 4 bases, and 12 bases had no gene match.

On this clonotype itself: An end of the junction does not agree with germline; a read error may underlie this. The rearrangement links TRBV5-1 to TRBJ1-2; a possible D gene is TRBD1 (5 bases). CDR1 and CDR2 from the germline V gene are SGHRS and YFSETQ. CDR3 length: 15 amino acids. The CDR3 region has the DNA TGCGCCAGCGGCTTGTCCGGGGCAGCCGATTATGGCTACACCTTC. Its translation: CASGLSGAADYGYTF.

To note about this clonotype: A much larger clone sits a single nucleotide away, making a read error possible. V gene TRBV5-4 combines with J gene TRBJ2-5, with 9 bases aligning to TRBD2. Per the germline V gene, CDR1 is SGHNT and CDR2 is YYREEE (reference sequence). This CDR3 has 16 amino acids. The CDR3, as DNA: TGTGCCAGCAGCTACCCCCTAGCGGGGTCCCGGGAGATCCAGTACTTC. Its protein product is CASSYPLAGSREIQYF.

As to this clonotype: This likely reflects a read error, since a far larger clone is one base away. This rearrangement joins TRBV7-9 to TRBJ2-2; possible D gene TRBD2, 6 bases. CDR3 size: 17 residues. Between the trimmed V and J ends, which lost 1 base and 6 bases, there was a span of 18 bases. The V gene's germline CDR1 is SEHNR and CDR2 FQNEAQ (reference sequence). Written as DNA, the CDR3 is TGTGCCAGCAGCTTAGAGGGGAGGTACAGGTTTTCCGGGGAGCTGTTTTTT. Its protein product is CASSLEGRYRFSGELFF. Using reference TRBV7-9 and TRBJ2-2 for the parts outside the CDR3, the full variable domain is DTGVSQNPRHKITKRGQNVTFRCDPISEHNRLYWYRQTLGQGPEFLTYFQNEAQLEKSRLLSDRFSAERPKGSFSTLEIQRTEQGDSAMYLCASSLEGRYRFSGELFFGEGSRLTVL.

This clonotype was recorded at least ten times. It differs at one base from a far larger clone, so likely a read error. This sequence joins TRBV6-1 and TRBJ2-7, with D possibly being TRBD2 (6 bases). Trimming removed 5 bases from V and 2 bases from J, with 13 bases in between. Germline lookup yields CDR1 MNHNS and CDR2 SASEGT. The CDR3 contains 14 residues. As DNA, the CDR3 is TGTGCCAGCAGTCCCCAGGCGGGGACCTACGAGCAGTACTTC. It translates to CASSPQAGTYEQYF.

The chain joins TRBV7-3 to TRBJ2-5, with D unclear. Trimming took off 5 bases at V and 9 bases at J, with 16 bases between the two ends. CDR3 size: 13 residues. Per germline, CDR1 SGHTA and CDR2 FQGTGA. The CDR3 here is CASSREHSMAQYF. CDR3 sequence (DNA): TGTGCCAGCAGCAGAGAACACTCAATGGCCCAGTACTTC.

This clonotype showed up many times. V gene TRBV7-3 combines with J gene TRBJ1-1; D not resolved. The CDR3 is 13 amino acids. The germline gives CDR1 SGHTA, CDR2 FQGTGA. Trimming removed 5 bases at V and 1 base at J, with 8 bases between. CDR3 region: CASSSTGNTEAFF. CDR3 DNA: TGTGCCAGCAGCAGTACGGGGAACACTGAAGCTTTCTTT.

This clonotype was detected many times. The V gene is TRBV24-1, the J gene TRBJ2-5; weak D call: TRBD2 (5 bases). The CDR3 length is 13 residues. The V end was cut by 4 bases, the J end by 4 bases, with 9 bases between. Germline CDR1 and CDR2: KGHDR and SFDVKD. CDR3 sequence (DNA): TGTGCCACCAGTGAGGGTAGCGTAGAGACCCAGTACTTC. Protein product: CATSEGSVETQYF.

As for this clonotype: At one boundary the junction diverges from the germline segment, which might be a read error. CDR3: CNVVEGVTGELFF. The DNA of the CDR3 is TGCAACGTTGTGGAGGGGGTGACCGGGGAGCTGTTTTTT. The chain combines TRBV29-1 with TRBJ2-2; D is tentatively TRBD1 or TRBD2 (6 bases each). The CDR3 consists of 13 residues. Germline V lookup: CDR1 SQVTM, CDR2 ANQGSEA.

On this clonotype itself: Germline is not matched at one junction end, which may reflect a read error. This chain links TRBV27 with TRBJ2-1; D gene unclear. The CDR3 extends over 13 amino acids. In germline, CDR1 is MNHEY, CDR2 SMNVEV (reference sequence). CDR3 in amino acids: CVSSLTGAKEQFF. The CDR3 DNA reads as TGTGTCAGCAGTCTCACGGGTGCCAAGGAGCAGTTCTTC.

This clonotype was observed many times. The CDR3 here is CASSITSDSTFYGYTF. The DNA of the CDR3 is TGTGCCAGTAGTATTACCTCGGACAGCACCTTTTATGGCTACACCTTC. The chain joins TRBV19 to TRBJ1-2, with D perhaps TRBD1 (6 bases). The CDR3 totals 16 residues. The V end lost 3 bases, the J end lost 5 bases, and 19 bases lay between the germline ends. Germline CDR1 reads LNHDA; CDR2 reads SQIVND (reference sequence).

This clonotype was seen at least ten times. V gene TRBV4-2 combines with J gene TRBJ2-1; 10 nucleotides line up with TRBD2. CDR3 length: 21 residues. V gave up 4 bases and J gave up 2 bases; unmatched junction bases: 20. Looked up from germline, CDR1 is LGHNA and CDR2 is YNFKEQ. The CDR3 coding sequence is TGTGCCAGCAGCCGGAAACCAAGGGGGTCTAGCGGGAGTCTCCCCTACAATGAGCAGTTCTTC. Translated: CASSRKPRGSSGSLPYNEQFF.

The gene calls are TRBV6-1 and TRBJ2-5, with D unresolved. Looked up from germline, CDR1 is MNHNS and CDR2 is SASEGT. This CDR3 is built from 13 residues. In nucleotides, the CDR3 is TGTGGCAGAGCCAGCGTAAGACAAGAGACCCAGTACTTC. Protein product: CGRASVRQETQYF.

In this sample, this clonotype turned up many times. CDR3 in DNA: TGTGCCAGCAGCCCCAGACTAGCGGGAGGGCTTAGCTCCTACAATGAGCAGTTCTTC. This codes for CASSPRLAGGLSSYNEQFF. The V gene is TRBV7-2, the J gene TRBJ2-1; 14 bases are shared with TRBD2. The V gene end was trimmed by 5 bases and the J gene end by 0 bases; junction bases not matched to a gene: 9. Per germline, CDR1 SGHTA and CDR2 FQGNSA. The CDR3 contains 19 residues.

There are many counts of this clonotype. The chain's CDR3 is CASSPGGYTEAFF. The CDR3 nucleotides are TGTGCCAGCAGCCCCGGGGGGTACACTGAAGCTTTCTTT. V is TRBV6-1 and J is TRBJ1-1, with a weak D call TRBD1 (5 bases). CDR1 and CDR2 from the germline V gene are MNHNS and SASEGT. The V end was cut by 6 bases, the J end by 3 bases, with 11 bases between. This CDR3 spans 13 amino acids.

This clonotype has at least ten counts. The genes are TRBV18 and TRBJ2-7; D might be TRBD2 (5 bases). Trimming cost V 3 bases and J 7 bases, with 13 bases left between them. Per germline, CDR1 KGHSH and CDR2 LQKENI. This CDR3 region has 13 residues. In DNA form, the CDR3 reads TGTGCCAGCTCACCCGAGCTAGCTAGAGAGCAGTACTTC. Translating gives CASSPELAREQYF.

In this sample, this clonotype turned up many times. V and J are TRBV7-9 and TRBJ2-5; the match to TRBD2 covers 12 bases. Germline-derived CDR1 and CDR2 are SEHNR and FQNEAQ (reference sequence). The CDR3 consists of 18 residues. V gave up 5 bases and J gave up 2 bases; unmatched junction bases: 12. As DNA, the CDR3 is TGTGCCAGCAGCGGTTTGACTAGCGGGAGCATTTATCAAGAGACCCAGTACTTC. Translation gives CASSGLTSGSIYQETQYF.